This T cell receptor beta chain is from a study of blood T cell repertoires in COVID-19. Study-level background: Material from acute and convalescent COVID-19 was sourced from the United States, Italy and Spain.

The V and J ends lost 7 bases and 0 bases respectively, with 19 bases between them. Looked up from germline, CDR1 is ENHRY and CDR2 is SYGVKD. CDR3 size: 18 residues. In the original analysis: Reference gene primer amplification yielded estimated nucleated cell counts. Measured with immunoSEQ multiplex PCR; TCRdb has only the in-frame clones, and not every one. That table furnishes V, J and clone size, whereas the DNA furnished D and trimming. The repertoire holds about 14,000 clones, with approximately 87% as singletons. The TCR was taken from a man aged 40-50 years with active or convalescent COVID-19. The chain links TRBV10-3 to TRBJ1-6, with D hard to call. Material: peripheral blood. The CDR3 nucleotides read TGTGCCATCATGACACAGAGAGAGAGAAGCTCCTATAATTCACCCCTCCACTTT. Residues: CAIMTQRERSSYNSPLHF.